This TCR beta chain originates from a study of T cell repertoires in cytomegalovirus infection. Study-level findings and limits: In two of eight donors, the top clonotype was HLA-C-restricted CMV-specific. The cumulative frequency of public TCR beta families identified carriers of CMV plus the relevant HLA.

This CDR3 comprises 12 residues. The germline CDR1 and CDR2 sequences are SQVTM and ANQGSEA. Trimming took off 7 bases at V and 4 bases at J, with 11 bases between the two ends. TCRdb redid the calling of the reads with MiXCR, one entry per CDR3 protein. The data contain just under 300,000 distinct CDR3 sequences, roughly a tenth of them singletons. This clonotype appeared a few times. Its antigen is unknown. This chain uses TRBV29-1 with TRBJ2-4, with D maybe TRBD1 (6 bases). The sequenced material came from PBMCs. This clonotype was sampled from a human donor in good health (CMV status not recorded). Some clones in this sample may be carry-over from other donors' samples. The CDR3 DNA follows: TGCAGCGCCCCAGGGGAAAAAAACATTCAGTACTTC. This codes for CSAPGEKNIQYF.